This entry is about one TCR beta chain. The age range of participants was 18 to 89 years, with residence in under 30 US areas. The record originates from a study of blood T cell repertoires in COVID-19. Here immunoSEQ multiplex PCR was the method, and the copy in TCRdb shows in-frame clones only, minus some. Of about 180,000 clones in the sample, approximately 85% are singletons; the top ten hold approximately 9%. Germline V gene sequence: CDR1 LNHDA, CDR2 SQIVND (reference sequence). The V end was cut by 10 bases, the J end by 7 bases, with 16 bases between. The CDR3 extends over 13 amino acids. The chain couples TRBV19 to TRBJ1-4; D remains unclear. The clonotype was recovered from a woman younger than 30 who had recovered from COVID-19. Sequencing was carried out using PBMCs or T cells enriched from blood (not recorded which). The CDR3 reads CATEEAIGEKLFF. Written as DNA, the CDR3 is TGTGCCACCGAAGAGGCCATCGGTGAAAAACTGTTTTTT. Full variable domain (remainder filled in from reference TRBV19 and TRBJ1-4): DGGITQSPKYLFRKEGQNVTLSCEQNLNHDAMYWYRQDPGQGLRLIYYSQIVNDFQKGDIAEGYSVSREKKESFPLTVTSAQKNPTAFYLCATEEAIGEKLFFGSGTQLSVL.